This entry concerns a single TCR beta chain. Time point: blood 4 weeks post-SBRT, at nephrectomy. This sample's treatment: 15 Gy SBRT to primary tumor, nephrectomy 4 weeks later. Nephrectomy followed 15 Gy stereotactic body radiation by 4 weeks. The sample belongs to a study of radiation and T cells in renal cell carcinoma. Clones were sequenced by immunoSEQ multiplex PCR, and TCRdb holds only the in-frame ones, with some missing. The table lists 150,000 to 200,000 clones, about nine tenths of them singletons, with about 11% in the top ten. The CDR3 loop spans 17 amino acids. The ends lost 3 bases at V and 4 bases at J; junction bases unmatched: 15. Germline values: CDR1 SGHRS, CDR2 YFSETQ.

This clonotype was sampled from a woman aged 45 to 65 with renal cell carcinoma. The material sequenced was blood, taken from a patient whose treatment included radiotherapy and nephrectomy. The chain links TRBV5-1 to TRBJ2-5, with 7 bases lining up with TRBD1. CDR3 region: CASSSGRDSLGRETQYF. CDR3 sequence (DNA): TGCGCCAGCAGCTCGGGCCGGGACAGCCTTGGGAGAGAGACCCAGTACTTC. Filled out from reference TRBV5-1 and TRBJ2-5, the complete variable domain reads KAGVTQTPRYLIKTRGQQVTLSCSPISGHRSVSWYQQTPGQGLQFLFEYFSETQRNKGNFPGRFSGRQFSNSRSEMNVSTLELGDSALYLCASSSGRDSLGRETQYFGPGTRLLVL.